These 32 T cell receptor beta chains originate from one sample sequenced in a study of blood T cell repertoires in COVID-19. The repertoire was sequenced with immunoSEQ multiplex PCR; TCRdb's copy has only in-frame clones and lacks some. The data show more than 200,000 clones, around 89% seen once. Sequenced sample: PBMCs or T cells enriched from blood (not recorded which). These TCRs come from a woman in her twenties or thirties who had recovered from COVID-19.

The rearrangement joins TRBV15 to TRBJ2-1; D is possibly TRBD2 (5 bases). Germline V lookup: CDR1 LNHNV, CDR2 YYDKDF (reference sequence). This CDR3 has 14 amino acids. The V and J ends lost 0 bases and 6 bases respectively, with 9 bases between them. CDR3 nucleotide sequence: TGTGCCACCAGCAGAGATGTAGCGTCCAATGAGCAGTTCTTC. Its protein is CATSRDVASNEQFF.

Here the CDR3 DNA reads TGTGCCAGCAGCGTATCAGCGGCCCACAATGAGCAGTTCTTC. Its translation: CASSVSAAHNEQFF. The gene calls are TRBV9 and TRBJ2-1; perhaps TRBD2 as D (5 bases). Trimming removed 1 base at V and 5 bases at J, with 10 bases between. CDR1 SGDLS and CDR2 YYNGEE come from the germline V gene. CDR3 length equals 14 residues.

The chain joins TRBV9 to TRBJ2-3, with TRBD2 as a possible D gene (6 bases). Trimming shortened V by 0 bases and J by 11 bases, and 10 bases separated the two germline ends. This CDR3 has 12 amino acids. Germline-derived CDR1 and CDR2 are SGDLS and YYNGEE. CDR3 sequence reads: CASSVAAGMQYF. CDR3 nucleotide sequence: TGTGCCAGCAGCGTAGCGGCGGGGATGCAGTATTTT. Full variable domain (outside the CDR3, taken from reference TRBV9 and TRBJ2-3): DSGVTQTPKHLITATGQRVTLRCSPRSGDLSVYWYQQSLDQGLQFLIQYYNGEERAKGNILERFSAQQFPDLHSELNLSSLELGDSALYFCASSVAAGMQYFGPGTRLTVL.

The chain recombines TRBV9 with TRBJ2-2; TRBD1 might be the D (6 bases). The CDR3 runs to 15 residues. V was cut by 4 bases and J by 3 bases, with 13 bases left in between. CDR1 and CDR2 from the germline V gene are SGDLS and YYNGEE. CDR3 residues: CASSLQGLDTGELFF. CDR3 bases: TGTGCCAGCAGCTTACAGGGCCTTGACACCGGGGAGCTGTTTTTT.

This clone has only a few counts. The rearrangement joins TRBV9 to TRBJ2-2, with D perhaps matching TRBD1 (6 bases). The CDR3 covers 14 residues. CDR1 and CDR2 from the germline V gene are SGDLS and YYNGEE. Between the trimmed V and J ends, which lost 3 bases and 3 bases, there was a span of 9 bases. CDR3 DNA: TGTGCCAGCAGCGCGACAGGATACACCGGGGAGCTGTTTTTT. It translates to CASSATGYTGELFF.

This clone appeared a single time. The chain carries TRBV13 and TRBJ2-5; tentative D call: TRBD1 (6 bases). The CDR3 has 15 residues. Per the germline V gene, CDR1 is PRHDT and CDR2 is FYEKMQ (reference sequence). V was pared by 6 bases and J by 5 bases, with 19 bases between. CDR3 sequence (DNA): TGTGCCAGCAGTTGGGGACAACCGGGCCATGAGACCCAGTACTTC. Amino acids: CASSWGQPGHETQYF.

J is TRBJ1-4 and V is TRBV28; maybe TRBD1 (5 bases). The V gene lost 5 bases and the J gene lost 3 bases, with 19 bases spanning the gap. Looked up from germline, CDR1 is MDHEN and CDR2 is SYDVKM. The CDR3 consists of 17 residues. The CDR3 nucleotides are TGTGCCAGCAGTCCTTCCGCGGGGGGTTGGGCTAATGAAAAACTGTTTTTT. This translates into CASSPSAGGWANEKLFF. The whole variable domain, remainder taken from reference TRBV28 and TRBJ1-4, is DVKVTQSSRYLVKRTGEKVFLECVQDMDHENMFWYRQDPGLGLRLIYFSYDVKMKEKGDIPEGYSVSREKKERFSLILESASTNQTSMYLCASSPSAGGWANEKLFFGSGTQLSVL.

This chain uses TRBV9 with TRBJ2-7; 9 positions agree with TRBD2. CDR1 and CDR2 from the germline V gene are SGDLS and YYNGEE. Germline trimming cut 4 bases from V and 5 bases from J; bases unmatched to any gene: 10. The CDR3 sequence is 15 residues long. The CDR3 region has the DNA TGTGCCAGCAGCCTAAGCGGGGGGATTGTGAACGAGCAGTACTTC. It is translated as CASSLSGGIVNEQYF.

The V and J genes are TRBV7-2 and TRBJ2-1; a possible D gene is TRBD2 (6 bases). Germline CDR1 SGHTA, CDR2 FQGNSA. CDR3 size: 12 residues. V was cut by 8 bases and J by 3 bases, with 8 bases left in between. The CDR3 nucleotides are TGTGCCAGCCGGGAGAACTACAATGAGCAGTTCTTC. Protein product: CASRENYNEQFF.

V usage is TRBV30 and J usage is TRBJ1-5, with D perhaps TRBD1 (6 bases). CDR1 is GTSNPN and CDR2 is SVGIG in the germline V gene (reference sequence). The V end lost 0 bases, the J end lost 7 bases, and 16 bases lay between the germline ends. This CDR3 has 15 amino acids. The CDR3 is CAWSVRGRGEQPQHF. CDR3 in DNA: TGTGCCTGGAGTGTACGAGGCAGGGGAGAGCAGCCCCAGCATTTT.

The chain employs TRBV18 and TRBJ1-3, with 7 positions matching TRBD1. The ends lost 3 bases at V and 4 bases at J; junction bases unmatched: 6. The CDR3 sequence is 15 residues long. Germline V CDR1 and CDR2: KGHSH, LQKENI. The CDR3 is CASSPLTGSGNTIYF. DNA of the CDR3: TGTGCCAGCTCACCCTTGACAGGGTCCGGAAACACCATATATTTT.

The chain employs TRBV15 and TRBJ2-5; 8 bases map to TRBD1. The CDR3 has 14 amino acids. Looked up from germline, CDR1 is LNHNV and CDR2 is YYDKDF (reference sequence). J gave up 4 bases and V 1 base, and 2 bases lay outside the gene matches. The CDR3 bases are TGTGCCACCAGCAGAGGAGGACAGGGAGAGACCCAGTACTTC. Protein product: CATSRGGQGETQYF. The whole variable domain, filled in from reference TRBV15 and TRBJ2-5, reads DAMVIQNPRYQVTQFGKPVTLSCSQTLNHNVMYWYQQKSSQAPKLLFHYYDKDFNNEADTPDNFQSRRPNTSFCFLDIRSPGLGDTAMYLCATSRGGQGETQYFGPGTRLLVL.

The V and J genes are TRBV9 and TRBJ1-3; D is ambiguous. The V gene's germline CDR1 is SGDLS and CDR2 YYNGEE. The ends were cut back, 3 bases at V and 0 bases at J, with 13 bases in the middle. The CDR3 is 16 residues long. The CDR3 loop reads CASSGAGSISGNTIYF. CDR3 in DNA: TGTGCCAGCAGCGGCGCGGGTTCTATCTCTGGAAACACCATATATTTT.

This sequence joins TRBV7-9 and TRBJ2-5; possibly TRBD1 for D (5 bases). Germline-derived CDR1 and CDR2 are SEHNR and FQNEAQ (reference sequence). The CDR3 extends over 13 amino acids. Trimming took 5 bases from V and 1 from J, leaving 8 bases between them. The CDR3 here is CASSPTVQETQYF. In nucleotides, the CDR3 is TGTGCCAGCAGCCCGACAGTCCAAGAGACCCAGTACTTC.

The CDR3 DNA follows: TGTGCCAGCAGGGGACAGGGGGTCCCGAACACTGAAGCTTTCTTT. Encoded protein: CASRGQGVPNTEAFF. The V and J genes are TRBV28 and TRBJ1-1, with 11 bases that match TRBD1. V lost 6 bases and J lost 1; bases outside the gene matches: 4. CDR3 length equals 15 residues. Germline V gene sequence: CDR1 MDHEN, CDR2 SYDVKM.

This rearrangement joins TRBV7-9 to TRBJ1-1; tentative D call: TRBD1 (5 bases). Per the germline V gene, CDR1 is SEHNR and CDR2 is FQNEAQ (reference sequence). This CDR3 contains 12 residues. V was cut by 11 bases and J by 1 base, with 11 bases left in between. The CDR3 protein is CALQGGNTEAFF. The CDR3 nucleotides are TGTGCCTTGCAGGGCGGGAACACTGAAGCTTTCTTT.

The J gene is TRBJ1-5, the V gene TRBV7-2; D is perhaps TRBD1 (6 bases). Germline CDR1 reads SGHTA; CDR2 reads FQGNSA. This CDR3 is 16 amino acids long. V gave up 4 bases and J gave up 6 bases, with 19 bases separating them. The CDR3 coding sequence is TGTGCCAGCAGCTCAGGTGGGGGCGCAGGAGTTCAGCCCCAGCATTTT. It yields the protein CASSSGGGAGVQPQHF.

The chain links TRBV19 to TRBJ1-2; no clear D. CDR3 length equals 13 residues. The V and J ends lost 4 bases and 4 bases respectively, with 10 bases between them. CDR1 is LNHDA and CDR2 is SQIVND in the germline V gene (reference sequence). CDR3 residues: CASSKAEGYGYTF. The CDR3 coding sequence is TGTGCCAGTAGTAAGGCAGAGGGCTATGGCTACACCTTC.

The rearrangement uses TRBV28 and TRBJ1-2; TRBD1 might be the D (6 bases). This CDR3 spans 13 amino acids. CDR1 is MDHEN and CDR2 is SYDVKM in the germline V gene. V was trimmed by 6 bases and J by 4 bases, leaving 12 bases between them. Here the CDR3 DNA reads TGTGCCAGCAGCACACAGGGACCCTATGGCTACACCTTC. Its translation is CASSTQGPYGYTF.

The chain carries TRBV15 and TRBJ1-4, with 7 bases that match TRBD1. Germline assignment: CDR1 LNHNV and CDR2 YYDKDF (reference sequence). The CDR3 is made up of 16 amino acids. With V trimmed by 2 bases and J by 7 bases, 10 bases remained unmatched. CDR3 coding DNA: TGTGCCACCAGCAGACGTACCCAGGGGGTTGGTGAAAAACTGTTTTTT. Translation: CATSRRTQGVGEKLFF.

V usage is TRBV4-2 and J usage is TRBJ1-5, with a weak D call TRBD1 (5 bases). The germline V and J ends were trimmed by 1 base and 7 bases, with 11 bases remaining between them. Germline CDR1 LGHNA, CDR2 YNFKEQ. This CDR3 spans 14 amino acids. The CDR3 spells CASSQGQNLQPQHF. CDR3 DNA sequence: TGTGCCAGCAGCCAAGGACAGAATTTGCAGCCCCAGCATTTT.

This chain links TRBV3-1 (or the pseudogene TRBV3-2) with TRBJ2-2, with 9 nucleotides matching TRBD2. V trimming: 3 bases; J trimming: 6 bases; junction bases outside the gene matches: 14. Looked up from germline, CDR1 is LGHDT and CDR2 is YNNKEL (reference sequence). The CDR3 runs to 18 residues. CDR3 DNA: TGTGCCAGCAGCCAGGCTCGCTCCTTGGGACTAGCTCCCGGGGAGCTGTTTTTT. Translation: CASSQARSLGLAPGELFF.

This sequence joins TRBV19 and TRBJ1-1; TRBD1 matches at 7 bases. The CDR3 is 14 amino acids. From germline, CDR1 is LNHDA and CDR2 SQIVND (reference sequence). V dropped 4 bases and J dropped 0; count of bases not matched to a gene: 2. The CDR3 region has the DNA TGTGCCAGTAGTACGACAGGGTTGAACACTGAAGCTTTCTTT. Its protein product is CASSTTGLNTEAFF. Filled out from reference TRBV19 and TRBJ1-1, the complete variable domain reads DGGITQSPKYLFRKEGQNVTLSCEQNLNHDAMYWYRQDPGQGLRLIYYSQIVNDFQKGDIAEGYSVSREKKESFPLTVTSAQKNPTAFYLCASSTTGLNTEAFFGQGTRLTVV.

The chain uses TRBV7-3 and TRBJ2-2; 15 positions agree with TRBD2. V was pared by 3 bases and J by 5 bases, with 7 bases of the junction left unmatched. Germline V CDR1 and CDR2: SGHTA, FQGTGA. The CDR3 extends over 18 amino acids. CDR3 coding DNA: TGTGCCAGCAGCTTGGGGACTAGCGGGAGGCTACTTACCGGGGAGCTGTTTTTT. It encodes CASSLGTSGRLLTGELFF.

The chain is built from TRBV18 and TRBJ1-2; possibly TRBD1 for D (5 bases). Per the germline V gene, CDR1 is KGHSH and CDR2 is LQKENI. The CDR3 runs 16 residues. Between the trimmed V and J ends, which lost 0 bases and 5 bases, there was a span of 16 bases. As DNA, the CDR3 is TGTGCCAGCTCACCACCGAGCCAGGGTGGGAGGTATGGCTACACCTTC. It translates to CASSPPSQGGRYGYTF.

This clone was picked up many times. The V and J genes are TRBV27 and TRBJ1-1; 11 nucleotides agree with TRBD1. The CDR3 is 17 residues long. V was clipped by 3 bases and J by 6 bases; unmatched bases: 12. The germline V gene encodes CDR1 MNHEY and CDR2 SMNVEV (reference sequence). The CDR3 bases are TGTGCCAGCAGTTTGAGGAAGGACAGGGGGCAAAGCGCTGAAGCTTTCTTT. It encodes CASSLRKDRGQSAEAFF.

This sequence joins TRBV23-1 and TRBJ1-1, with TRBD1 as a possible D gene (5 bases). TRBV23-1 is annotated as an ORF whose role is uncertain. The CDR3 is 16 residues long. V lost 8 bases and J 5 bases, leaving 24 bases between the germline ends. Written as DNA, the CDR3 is TGCGCCAGCTTGCCCCTTTGTTTCCGTAGGGGTACTGAAGCTTTCTTT. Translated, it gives CASLPLCFRRGTEAFF.

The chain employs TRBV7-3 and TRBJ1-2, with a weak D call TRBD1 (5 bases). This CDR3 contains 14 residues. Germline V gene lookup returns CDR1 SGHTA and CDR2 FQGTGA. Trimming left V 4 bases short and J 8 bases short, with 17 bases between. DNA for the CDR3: TGTGCCAGCAGCTCGTACCCAGGGATGGGAGGCTACACCTTC. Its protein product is CASSSYPGMGGYTF.

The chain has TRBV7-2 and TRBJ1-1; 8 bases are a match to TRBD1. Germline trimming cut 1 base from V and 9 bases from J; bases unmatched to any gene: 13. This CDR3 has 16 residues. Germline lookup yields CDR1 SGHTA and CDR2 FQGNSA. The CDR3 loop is CASSLGIGGQGRKAFF. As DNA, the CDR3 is TGTGCCAGCAGCTTAGGAATCGGAGGACAGGGTCGAAAAGCTTTCTTT. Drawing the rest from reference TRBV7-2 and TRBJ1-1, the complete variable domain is GAGVSQSPSNKVTEKGKDVELRCDPISGHTALYWYRQSLGQGLEFLIYFQGNSAPDKSGLPSDRFSAERTGGSVSTLTIQRTQQEDSAVYLCASSLGIGGQGRKAFFGQGTRLTVV.

In DNA form, the CDR3 reads TGTGCCAGCGCGCGTTACAATGAGCAGTTCTTC. It specifies CASARYNEQFF. The chain uses TRBV25-1 and TRBJ2-1; D is uncertain. The germline V gene encodes CDR1 MGHDK and CDR2 SYGVNS. Trimming took 8 bases from V and 4 from J, leaving 6 bases between them. This CDR3 has 11 amino acids. Drawing the rest from reference TRBV25-1 and TRBJ2-1, the complete variable domain is EADIYQTPRYLVIGTGKKITLECSQTMGHDKMYWYQQDPGMELHLIHYSYGVNSTEKGDLSSESTVSRIRTEHFPLTLESARPSHTSQYLCASARYNEQFFGPGTRLTVL.

This CDR3 reads CASRPAGTHYEQYF. The CDR3 DNA is TGTGCCAGTAGACCTGCGGGGACTCACTACGAGCAGTACTTC. The chain employs TRBV19 and TRBJ2-7; TRBD2 is a possible D gene (6 bases). This CDR3 spans 14 amino acids. V shed 6 bases and J shed 3 bases, with 15 bases lying between them. Germline V gene sequence: CDR1 LNHDA, CDR2 SQIVND (reference sequence).

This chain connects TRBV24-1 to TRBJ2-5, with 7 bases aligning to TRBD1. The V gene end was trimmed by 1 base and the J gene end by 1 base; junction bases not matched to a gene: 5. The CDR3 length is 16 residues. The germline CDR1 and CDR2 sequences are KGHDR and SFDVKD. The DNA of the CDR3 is TGTGCCACCAGTGATTTTAGGGCAGGGGGCCAAGAGACCCAGTACTTC. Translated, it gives CATSDFRAGGQETQYF.